This TCR beta chain is drawn from a study of human T cells and chemical hapten exposure. This clonotype was seen at least ten times. TCRdb passed the RACE reads through MiXCR, listing each CDR3 protein once. The repertoire consists of about 40,000 distinct CDR3 sequences, with around 3.2% occurring once and the leading ten covering about 6.2%. The CDR3 spans 11 residues. Germline V gives CDR1 DFQATT, CDR2 SNEGSKA (reference sequence). V dropped 5 bases and J dropped 5 bases, with 6 bases sitting between them. The time point denotes: patch test 2, 6 weeks after DPC sensitization. Treatment described: therapeutic diphenylcyclopropenone sensitization with weekly scalp DPC.

The input for sequencing was whole blood, taken in connection with sensitization to the hapten diphenylcyclopropenone (DPC). V usage is TRBV20-1 and J usage is TRBJ2-2; D gene ambiguous. The receptor comes from a man aged 35-49 years with alopecia areata. Some clones in this sample may be carry-over from other donors' samples. The CDR3 sequence: CSAQRTGELFF. CDR3 DNA: TGCAGTGCTCAGAGGACCGGGGAGCTGTTTTTT.